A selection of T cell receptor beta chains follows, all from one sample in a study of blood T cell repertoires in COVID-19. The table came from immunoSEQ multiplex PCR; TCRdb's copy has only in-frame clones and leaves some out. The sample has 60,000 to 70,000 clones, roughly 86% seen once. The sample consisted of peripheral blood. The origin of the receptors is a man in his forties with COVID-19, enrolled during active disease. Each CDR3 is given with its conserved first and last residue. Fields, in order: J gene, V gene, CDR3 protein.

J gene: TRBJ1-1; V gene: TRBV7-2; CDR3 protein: CASSLTAGTANTEAFF
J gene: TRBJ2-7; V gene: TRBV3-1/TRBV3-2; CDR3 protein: CASSQTGTGPNEQYF
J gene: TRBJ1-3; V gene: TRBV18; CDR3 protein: CASSPPGQRSSGNTIYF
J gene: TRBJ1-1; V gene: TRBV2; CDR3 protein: CASSEFGQNTEAFF
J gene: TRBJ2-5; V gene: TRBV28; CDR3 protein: CASSLQETQYF
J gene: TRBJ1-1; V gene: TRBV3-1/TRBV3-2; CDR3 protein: CASSQRTAEAFF
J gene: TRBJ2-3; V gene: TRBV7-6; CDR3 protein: CASNPVGGFSDTQYF
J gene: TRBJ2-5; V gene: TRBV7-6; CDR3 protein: CASSLVSGEETQYF
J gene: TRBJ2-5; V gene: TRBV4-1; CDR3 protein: CASSQAPSGGAKETQYF
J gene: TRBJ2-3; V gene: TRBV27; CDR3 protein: CASSSGTGTFTDTQYF
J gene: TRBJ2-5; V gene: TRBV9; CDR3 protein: CASSVGGAQETQYF
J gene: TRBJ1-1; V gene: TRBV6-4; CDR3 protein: CASRGTGGEEAFF
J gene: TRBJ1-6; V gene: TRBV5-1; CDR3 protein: CASTPGDNNSPLHF
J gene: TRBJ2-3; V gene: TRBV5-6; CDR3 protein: CASSLDRTADTQYF
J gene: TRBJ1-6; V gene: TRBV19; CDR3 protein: CASRRQESSYNSPLHF
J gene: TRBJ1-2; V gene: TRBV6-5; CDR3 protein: CASRRDRGNYGYTF
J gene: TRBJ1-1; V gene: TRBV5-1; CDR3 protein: CASARGGSTEAFF
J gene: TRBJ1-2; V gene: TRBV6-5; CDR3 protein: CASSYGAARRIGGYTF
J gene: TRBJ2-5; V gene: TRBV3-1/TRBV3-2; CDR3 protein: CASSQASGGSETQYF
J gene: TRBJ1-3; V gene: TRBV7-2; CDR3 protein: CASSSDRGSGNTIYF
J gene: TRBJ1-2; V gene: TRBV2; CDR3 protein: CASIYQGSNYGYTF
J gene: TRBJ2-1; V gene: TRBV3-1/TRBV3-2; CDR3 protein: CASSQRTGINEQFF
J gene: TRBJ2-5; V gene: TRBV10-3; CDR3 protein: CAIRGTGHQETQYF
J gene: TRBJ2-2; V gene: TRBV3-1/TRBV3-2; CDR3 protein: CASSPGQGAYTGELFF
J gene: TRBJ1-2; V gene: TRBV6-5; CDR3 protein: CASIGAGFGYTF
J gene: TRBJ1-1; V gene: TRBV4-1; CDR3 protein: CASSHIEGAMNTEAFF
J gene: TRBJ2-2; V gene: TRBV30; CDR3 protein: CAWSRKGQGTGELFF
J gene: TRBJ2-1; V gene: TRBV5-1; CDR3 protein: CASSFLTGPYNEQFF
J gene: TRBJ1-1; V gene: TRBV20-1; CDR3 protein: CSASQGRAEAFF
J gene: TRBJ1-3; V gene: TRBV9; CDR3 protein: CASSEDREASGNTIYF
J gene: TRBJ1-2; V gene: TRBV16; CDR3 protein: CASSQSGGGVNGYTF
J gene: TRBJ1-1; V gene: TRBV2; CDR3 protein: CASSAQGSGRAEAFF
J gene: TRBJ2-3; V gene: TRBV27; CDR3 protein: CASSRGGGSTDTQYF
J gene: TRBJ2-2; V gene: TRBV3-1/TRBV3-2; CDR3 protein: CASRRGIDTGELFF
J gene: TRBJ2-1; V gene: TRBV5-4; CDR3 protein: CASSFGASGGNEQFF
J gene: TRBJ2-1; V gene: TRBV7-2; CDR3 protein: CASSQPGAARGKFF
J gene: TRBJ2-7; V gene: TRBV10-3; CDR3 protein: CATGGQESYEQYF
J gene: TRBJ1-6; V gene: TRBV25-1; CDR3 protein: CASSGQYNSPLHF
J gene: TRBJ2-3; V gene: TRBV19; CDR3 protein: CASTPGTIPDTQYF
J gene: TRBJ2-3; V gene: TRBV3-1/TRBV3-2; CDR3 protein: CASSLGLADTDTQYF
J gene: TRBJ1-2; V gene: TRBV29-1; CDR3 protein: CSAGQGRFYGYTF
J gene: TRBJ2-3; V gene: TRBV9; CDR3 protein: CASSVGGPLEDTQYF
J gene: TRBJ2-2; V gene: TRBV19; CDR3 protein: CASSKGQGLRNTGELFF
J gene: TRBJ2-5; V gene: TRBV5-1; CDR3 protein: CASSFSGFQETQYF